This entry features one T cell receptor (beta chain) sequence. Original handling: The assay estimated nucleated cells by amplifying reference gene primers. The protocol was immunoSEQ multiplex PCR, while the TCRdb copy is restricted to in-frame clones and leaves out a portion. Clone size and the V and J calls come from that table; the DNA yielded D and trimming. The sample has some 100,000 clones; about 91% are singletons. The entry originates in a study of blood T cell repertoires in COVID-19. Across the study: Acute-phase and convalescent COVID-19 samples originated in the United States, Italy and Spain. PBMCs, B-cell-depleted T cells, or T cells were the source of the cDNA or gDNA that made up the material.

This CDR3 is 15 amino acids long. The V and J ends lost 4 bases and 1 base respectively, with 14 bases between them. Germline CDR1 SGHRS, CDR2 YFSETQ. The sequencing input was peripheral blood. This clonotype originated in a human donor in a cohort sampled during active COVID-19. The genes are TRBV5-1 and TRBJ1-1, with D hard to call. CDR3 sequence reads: CASSEGEHRNTEAFF. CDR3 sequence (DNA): TGCGCCAGCAGCGAGGGAGAGCACAGGAACACTGAAGCTTTCTTT. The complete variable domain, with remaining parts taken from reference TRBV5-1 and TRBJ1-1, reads KAGVTQTPRYLIKTRGQQVTLSCSPISGHRSVSWYQQTPGQGLQFLFEYFSETQRNKGNFPGRFSGRQFSNSRSEMNVSTLELGDSALYLCASSEGEHRNTEAFFGQGTRLTVV.